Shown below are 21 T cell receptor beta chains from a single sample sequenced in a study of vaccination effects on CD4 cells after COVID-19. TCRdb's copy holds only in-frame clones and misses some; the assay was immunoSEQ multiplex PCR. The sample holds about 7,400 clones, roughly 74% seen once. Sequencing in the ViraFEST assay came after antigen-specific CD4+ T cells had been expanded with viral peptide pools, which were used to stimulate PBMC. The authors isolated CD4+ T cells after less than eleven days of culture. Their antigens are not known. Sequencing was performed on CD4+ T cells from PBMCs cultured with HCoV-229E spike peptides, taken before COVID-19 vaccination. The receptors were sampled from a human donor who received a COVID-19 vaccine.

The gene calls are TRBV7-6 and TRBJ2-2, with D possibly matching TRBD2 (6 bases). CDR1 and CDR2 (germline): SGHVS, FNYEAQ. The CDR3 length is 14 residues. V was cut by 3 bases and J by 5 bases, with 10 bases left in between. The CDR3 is CASSLGAGTGELFF. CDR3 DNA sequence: TGTGCCAGCAGCTTGGGCGCGGGGACCGGGGAGCTGTTTTTT.

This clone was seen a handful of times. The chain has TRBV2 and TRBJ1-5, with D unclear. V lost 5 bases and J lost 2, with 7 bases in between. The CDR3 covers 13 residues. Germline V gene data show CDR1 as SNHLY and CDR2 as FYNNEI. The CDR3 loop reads CASSSIGNQPQHF. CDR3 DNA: TGTGCCAGCAGTAGTATTGGCAATCAGCCCCAGCATTTT.

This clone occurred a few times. CDR3 residues: CSALGGGGYTF. CDR3 nucleotides: TGCAGTGCTCTTGGGGGGGGTGGCTACACCTTC. The chain joins TRBV20-1 to TRBJ1-2; TRBD1 is a possible D gene (5 bases). The V gene lost 5 bases and the J gene lost 7 bases, with 11 bases spanning the gap. CDR1 is DFQATT, CDR2 SNEGSKA, per germline (reference sequence). The CDR3 totals 11 residues.

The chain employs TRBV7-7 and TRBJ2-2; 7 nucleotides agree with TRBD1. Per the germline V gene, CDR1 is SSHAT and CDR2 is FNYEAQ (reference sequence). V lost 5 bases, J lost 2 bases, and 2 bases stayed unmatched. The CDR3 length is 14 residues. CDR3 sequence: CASSGQENTGELFF. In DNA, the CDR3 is TGTGCCAGCAGCGGACAGGAAAACACCGGGGAGCTGTTTTTT.

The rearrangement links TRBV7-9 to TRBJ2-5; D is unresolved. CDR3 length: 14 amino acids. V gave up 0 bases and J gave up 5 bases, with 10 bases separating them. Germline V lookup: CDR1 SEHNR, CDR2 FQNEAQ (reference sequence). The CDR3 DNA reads TGTGCCAGCAGCTTAGCCTTAGTATGGGAGACCCAGTACTTC. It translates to CASSLALVWETQYF. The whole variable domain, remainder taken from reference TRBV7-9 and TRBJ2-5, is DTGVSQNPRHKITKRGQNVTFRCDPISEHNRLYWYRQTLGQGPEFLTYFQNEAQLEKSRLLSDRFSAERPKGSFSTLEIQRTEQGDSAMYLCASSLALVWETQYFGPGTRLLVL.

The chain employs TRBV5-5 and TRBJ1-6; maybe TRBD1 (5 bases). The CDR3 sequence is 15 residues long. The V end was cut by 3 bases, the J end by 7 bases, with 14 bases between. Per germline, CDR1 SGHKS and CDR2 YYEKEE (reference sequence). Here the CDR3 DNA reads TGTGCCAGCAGCTCATTCCGGGACGGGAATTCACCCCTCCACTTT. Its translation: CASSSFRDGNSPLHF.

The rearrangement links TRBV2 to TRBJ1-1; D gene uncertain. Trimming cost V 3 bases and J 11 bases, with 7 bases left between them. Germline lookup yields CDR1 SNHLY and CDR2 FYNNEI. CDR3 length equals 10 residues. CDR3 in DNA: TGTGCCAGCAGTGACATCCAGGCTTTCTTT. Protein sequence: CASSDIQAFF.

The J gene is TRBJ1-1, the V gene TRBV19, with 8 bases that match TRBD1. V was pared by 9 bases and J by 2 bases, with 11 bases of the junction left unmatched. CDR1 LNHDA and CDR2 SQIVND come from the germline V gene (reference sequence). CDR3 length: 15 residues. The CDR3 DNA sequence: TGTGCCAGCCACTCAACAGGGGGGGCAAACACTGAAGCTTTCTTT. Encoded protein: CASHSTGGANTEAFF.

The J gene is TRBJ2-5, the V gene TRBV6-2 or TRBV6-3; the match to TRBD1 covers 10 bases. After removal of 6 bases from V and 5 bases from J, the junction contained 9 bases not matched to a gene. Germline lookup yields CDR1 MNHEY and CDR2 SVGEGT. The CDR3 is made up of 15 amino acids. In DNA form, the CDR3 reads TGTGCCAGCAGCCAAGACAGGGGGCGCGGGGAGACCCAGTACTTC. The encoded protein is CASSQDRGRGETQYF.

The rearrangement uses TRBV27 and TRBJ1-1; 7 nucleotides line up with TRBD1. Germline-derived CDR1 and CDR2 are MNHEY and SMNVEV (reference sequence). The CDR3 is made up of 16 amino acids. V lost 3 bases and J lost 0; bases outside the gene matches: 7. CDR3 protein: CASSLTGLSMNTEAFF. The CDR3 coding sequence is TGTGCCAGCAGTTTGACAGGGCTTTCCATGAACACTGAAGCTTTCTTT.

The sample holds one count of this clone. CDR3 in DNA: TGTGCCAGTAGTATTTGGACAGACGGGGACACTGAAGCTTTCTTT. Translated: CASSIWTDGDTEAFF. The chain links TRBV19 to TRBJ1-1, with D perhaps matching TRBD1 (6 bases). Per the germline V gene, CDR1 is LNHDA and CDR2 is SQIVND (reference sequence). V lost 3 bases and J lost 3, with 14 bases in between. The CDR3 spans 15 residues.

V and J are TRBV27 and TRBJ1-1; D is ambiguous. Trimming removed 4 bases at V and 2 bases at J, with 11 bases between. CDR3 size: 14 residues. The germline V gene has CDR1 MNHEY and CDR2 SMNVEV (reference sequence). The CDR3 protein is CASSWHGLNTEAFF. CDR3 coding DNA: TGTGCCAGCAGTTGGCACGGCTTAAACACTGAAGCTTTCTTT.

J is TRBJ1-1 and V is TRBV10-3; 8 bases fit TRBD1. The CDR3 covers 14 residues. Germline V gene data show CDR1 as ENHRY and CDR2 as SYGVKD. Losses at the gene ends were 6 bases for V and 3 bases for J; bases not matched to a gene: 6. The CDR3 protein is CAIRGQGADTEAFF. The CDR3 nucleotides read TGTGCCATCAGAGGCCAGGGGGCAGACACTGAAGCTTTCTTT.

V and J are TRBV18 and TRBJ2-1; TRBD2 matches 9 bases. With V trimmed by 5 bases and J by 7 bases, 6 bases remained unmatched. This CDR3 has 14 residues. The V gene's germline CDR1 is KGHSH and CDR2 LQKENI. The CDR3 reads CASSSGTSSNEQFF. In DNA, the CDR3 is TGTGCCAGCTCATCAGGGACTAGCAGTAATGAGCAGTTCTTC. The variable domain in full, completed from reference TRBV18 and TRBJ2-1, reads NAGVMQNPRHLVRRRGQEARLRCSPMKGHSHVYWYRQLPEEGLKFMVYLQKENIIDESGMPKERFSAEFPKEGPSILRIQQVVRGDSAAYFCASSSGTSSNEQFFGPGTRLTVL.

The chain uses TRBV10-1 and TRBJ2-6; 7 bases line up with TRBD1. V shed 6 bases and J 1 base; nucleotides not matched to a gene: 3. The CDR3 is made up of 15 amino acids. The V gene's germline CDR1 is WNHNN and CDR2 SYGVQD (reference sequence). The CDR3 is CASSDRVSGANVLTF. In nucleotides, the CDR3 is TGCGCCAGCAGCGACAGGGTTTCTGGGGCCAACGTCCTGACTTTC.

The CDR3 DNA reads TGCGCCAGCAGGACCGGGACTAGCGGGGGTGAGACCCAGTACTTC. It translates to CASRTGTSGGETQYF. The chain recombines TRBV5-1 with TRBJ2-5; TRBD2 matches 14 bases. This CDR3 is 15 amino acids long. The ends lost 5 bases at V and 5 bases at J; junction bases unmatched: 5. Germline V gene lookup returns CDR1 SGHRS and CDR2 YFSETQ.

For the CDR3, the DNA is TGTGCCAGCAGCCAAGTTTTATTTGGCACCGGGGAGCTGTTTTTT. Its translation is CASSQVLFGTGELFF. The chain joins TRBV3-1 (or the pseudogene TRBV3-2) to TRBJ2-2, with no clear D. In germline, CDR1 is LGHDT, CDR2 YNNKEL (reference sequence). V lost 1 base to trimming and J lost 4 bases, with 10 bases between them. The CDR3 runs 15 residues.

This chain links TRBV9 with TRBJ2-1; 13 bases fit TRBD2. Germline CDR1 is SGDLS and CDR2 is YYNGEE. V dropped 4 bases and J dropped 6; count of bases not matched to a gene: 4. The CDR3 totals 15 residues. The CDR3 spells CASSWTSGGRNEQFF. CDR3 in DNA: TGTGCCAGCAGCTGGACTAGCGGGGGCCGCAATGAGCAGTTCTTC.

The CDR3 region has the DNA TGTGCCAGCAGCTTGTACCGGGACAGGGGTCGATCCTACAATGAGCAGTTCTTC. Protein product: CASSLYRDRGRSYNEQFF. V gene TRBV5-6 combines with J gene TRBJ2-1, with 10 bases identical to TRBD1. CDR1 is SGHDT, CDR2 YYEEEE, per germline. The CDR3 contains 18 residues. V lost 1 base, J lost 1 base, and 8 bases stayed unmatched.

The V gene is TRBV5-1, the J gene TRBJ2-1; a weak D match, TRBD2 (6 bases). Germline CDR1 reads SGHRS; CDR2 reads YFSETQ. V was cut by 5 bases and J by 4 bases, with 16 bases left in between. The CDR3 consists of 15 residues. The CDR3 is CASRRASEPYNEQFF. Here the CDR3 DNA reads TGCGCCAGCAGACGCGCTAGCGAACCTTACAATGAGCAGTTCTTC.

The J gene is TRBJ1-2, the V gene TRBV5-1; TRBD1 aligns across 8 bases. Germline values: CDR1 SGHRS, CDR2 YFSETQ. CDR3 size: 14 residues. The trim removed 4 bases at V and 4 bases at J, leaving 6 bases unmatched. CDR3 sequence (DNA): TGCGCCAGCAGCGGGGGACAGGCCACCTATGGCTACACCTTC. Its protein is CASSGGQATYGYTF.